This T cell receptor (beta chain) was identified during a study of T cells in Graves' hyperthyroidism and ophthalmopathy. TCR beta CDR3 regions were amplified from RNA transcripts. With the HTBI primer set, the TCR CDR3 went through a first round of RT-PCR. MiXCR was run by TCRdb on the multiplex PCR reads, yielding one entry per CDR3 protein. The sample carries 350,000 to 400,000 distinct CDR3 sequences, 14% to 15% recorded once. This clonotype was counted ten times or more. What it recognizes is unknown. Study outcomes and limitations: The model anticipated ophthalmopathy a median approximately six months pre-onset.

The source of the PBMCs was over 8.5 ml of fresh peripheral blood. The V and J ends lost 5 bases and 6 bases, in that order; junction bases with no gene match: 5. This CDR3 contains 14 residues. Material for sequencing was blood. The genes are TRBV12-3 or TRBV12-4 and TRBJ2-1, with 9 bases aligning to TRBD1. The origin of this receptor is a woman aged 25 to 45 with Graves' hyperthyroidism. The CDR3 loop is CASSPQTGGNEQFF. The CDR3 nucleotides read TGTGCCAGCAGTCCCCAGACAGGGGGCAATGAGCAGTTCTTC.